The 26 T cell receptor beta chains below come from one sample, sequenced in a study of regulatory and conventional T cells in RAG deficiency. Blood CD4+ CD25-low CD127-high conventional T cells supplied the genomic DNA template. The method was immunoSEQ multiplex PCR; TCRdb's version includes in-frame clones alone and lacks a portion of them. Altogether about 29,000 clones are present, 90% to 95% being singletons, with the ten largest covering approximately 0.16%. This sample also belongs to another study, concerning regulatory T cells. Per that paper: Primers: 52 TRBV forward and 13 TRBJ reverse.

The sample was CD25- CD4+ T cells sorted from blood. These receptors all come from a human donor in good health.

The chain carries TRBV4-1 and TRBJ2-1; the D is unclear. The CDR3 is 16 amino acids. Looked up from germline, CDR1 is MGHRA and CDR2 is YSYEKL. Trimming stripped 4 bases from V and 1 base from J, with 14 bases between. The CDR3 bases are TGCGCCAGCAGCCTTGGCGGCGAGAGATCCTACAATGAGCAGTTCTTC. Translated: CASSLGGERSYNEQFF.

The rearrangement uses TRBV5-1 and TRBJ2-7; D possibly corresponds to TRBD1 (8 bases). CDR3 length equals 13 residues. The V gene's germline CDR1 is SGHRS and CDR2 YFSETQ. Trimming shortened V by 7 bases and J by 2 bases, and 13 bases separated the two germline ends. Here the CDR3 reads CASGRDRTYEQYF. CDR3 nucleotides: TGCGCCAGCGGGAGGGACAGGACCTACGAGCAGTACTTC.

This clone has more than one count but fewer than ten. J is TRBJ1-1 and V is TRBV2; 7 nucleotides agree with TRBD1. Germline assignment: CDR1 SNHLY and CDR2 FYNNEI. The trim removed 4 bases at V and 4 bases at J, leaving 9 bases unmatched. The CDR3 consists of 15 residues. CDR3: CASSVQGVLTTEAFF. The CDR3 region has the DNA TGTGCCAGCAGTGTGCAGGGGGTCTTGACCACTGAAGCTTTCTTT.

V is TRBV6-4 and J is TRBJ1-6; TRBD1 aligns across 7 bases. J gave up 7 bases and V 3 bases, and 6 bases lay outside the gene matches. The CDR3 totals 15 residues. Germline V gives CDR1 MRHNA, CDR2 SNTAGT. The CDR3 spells CASSEVRGDNSPLHF. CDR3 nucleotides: TGTGCCAGCAGTGAGGTCAGGGGGGACAATTCACCCCTCCACTTT.

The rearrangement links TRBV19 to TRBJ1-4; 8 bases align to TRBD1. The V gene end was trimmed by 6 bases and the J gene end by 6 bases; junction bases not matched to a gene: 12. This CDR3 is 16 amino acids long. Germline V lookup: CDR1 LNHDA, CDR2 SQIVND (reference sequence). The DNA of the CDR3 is TGTGCCAGTAGCAACCCCTTTCAGGGGGCGGATGAAAAACTGTTTTTT. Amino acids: CASSNPFQGADEKLFF.

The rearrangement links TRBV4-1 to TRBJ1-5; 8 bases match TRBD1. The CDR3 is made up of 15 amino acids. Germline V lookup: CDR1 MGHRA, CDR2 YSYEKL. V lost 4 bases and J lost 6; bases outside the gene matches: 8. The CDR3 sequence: CASSPLGTGGQPQHF. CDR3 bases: TGCGCCAGCAGCCCCCTTGGGACAGGAGGTCAGCCCCAGCATTTT.

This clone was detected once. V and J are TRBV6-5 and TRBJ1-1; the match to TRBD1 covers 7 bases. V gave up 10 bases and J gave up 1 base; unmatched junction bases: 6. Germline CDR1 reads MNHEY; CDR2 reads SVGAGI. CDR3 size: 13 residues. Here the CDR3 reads CATRGQRNTEAFF. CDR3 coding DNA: TGTGCCACCCGGGGACAGAGGAACACTGAAGCTTTCTTT.

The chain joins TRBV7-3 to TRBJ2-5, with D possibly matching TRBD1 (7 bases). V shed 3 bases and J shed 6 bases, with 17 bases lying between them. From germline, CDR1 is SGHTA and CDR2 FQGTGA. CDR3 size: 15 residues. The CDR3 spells CASSFSEGAGKTQYF. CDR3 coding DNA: TGTGCCAGCAGCTTCAGCGAGGGGGCGGGAAAGACCCAGTACTTC.

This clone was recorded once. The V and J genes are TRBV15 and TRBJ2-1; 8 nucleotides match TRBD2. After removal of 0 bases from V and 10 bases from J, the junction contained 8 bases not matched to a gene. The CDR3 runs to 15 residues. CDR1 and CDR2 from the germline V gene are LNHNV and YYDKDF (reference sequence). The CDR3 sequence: CATSREIRGGNEQFF. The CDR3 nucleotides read TGTGCCACCAGCAGAGAAATTCGGGGGGGCAACGAGCAGTTCTTC. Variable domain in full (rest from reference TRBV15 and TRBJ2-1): DAMVIQNPRYQVTQFGKPVTLSCSQTLNHNVMYWYQQKSSQAPKLLFHYYDKDFNNEADTPDNFQSRRPNTSFCFLDIRSPGLGDTAMYLCATSREIRGGNEQFFGPGTRLTVL.

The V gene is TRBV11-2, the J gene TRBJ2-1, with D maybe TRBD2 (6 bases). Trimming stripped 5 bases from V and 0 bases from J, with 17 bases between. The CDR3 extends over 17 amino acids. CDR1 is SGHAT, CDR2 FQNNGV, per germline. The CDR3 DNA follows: TGTGCCAGCAGCCGCAATTCTCTAGCGAGCTCCTACAATGAGCAGTTCTTC. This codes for CASSRNSLASSYNEQFF.

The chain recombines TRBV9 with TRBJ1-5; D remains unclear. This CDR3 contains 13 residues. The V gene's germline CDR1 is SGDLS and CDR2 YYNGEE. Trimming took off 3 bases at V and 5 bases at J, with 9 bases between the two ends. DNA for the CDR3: TGTGCCAGCAGCGGCGGCCCAGATCAGCCCCAGCATTTT. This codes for CASSGGPDQPQHF.

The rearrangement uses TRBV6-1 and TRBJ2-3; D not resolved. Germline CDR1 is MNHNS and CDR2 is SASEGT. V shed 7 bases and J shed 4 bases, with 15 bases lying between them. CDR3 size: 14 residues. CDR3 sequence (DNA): TGTGCCAGCACTACGGGTACTTCTGCAGATACGCAGTATTTT. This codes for CASTTGTSADTQYF.

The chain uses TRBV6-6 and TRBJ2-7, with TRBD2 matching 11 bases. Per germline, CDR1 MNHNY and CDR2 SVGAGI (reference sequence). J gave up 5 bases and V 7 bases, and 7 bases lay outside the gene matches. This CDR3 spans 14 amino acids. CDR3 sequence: CASISGGEDHEQYF. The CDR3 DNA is TGTGCCAGCATTAGCGGGGGGGAGGATCACGAGCAGTACTTC.

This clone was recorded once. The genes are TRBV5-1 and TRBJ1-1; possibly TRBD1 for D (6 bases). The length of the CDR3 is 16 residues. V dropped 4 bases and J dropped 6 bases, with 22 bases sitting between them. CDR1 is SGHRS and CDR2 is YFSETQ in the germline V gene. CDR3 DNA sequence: TGCGCCAGCAGCCCATTCTCAGGGGTCGCCGTCGCTGAAGCTTTCTTT. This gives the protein CASSPFSGVAVAEAFF.

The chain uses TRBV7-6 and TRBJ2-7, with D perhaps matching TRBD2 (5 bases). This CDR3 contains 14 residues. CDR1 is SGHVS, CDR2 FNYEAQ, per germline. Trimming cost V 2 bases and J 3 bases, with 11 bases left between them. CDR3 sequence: CASSLSAEGYEQYF. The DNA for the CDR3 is TGTGCCAGCAGCTTAAGTGCCGAGGGCTACGAGCAGTACTTC. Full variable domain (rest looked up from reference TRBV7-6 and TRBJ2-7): GAGVSQSPRYKVTKRGQDVALRCDPISGHVSLYWYRQALGQGPEFLTYFNYEAQQDKSGLPNDRFSAERPEGSISTLTIQRTEQRDSAMYRCASSLSAEGYEQYFGPGTRLTVT.

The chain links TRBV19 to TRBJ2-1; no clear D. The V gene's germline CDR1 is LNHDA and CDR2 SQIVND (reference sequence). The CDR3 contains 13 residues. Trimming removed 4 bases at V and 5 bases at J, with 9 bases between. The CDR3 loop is CASSTRTDNEQFF. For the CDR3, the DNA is TGTGCCAGTAGTACGCGTACAGACAATGAGCAGTTCTTC. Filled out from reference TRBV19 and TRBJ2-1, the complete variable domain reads DGGITQSPKYLFRKEGQNVTLSCEQNLNHDAMYWYRQDPGQGLRLIYYSQIVNDFQKGDIAEGYSVSREKKESFPLTVTSAQKNPTAFYLCASSTRTDNEQFFGPGTRLTVL.

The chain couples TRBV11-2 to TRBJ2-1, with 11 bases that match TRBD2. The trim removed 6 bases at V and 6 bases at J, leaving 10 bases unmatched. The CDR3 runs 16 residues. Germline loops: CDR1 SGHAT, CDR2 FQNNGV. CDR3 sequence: CASSLIGLAGTNEQFF. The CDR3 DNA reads TGTGCCAGCAGTCTTATTGGACTAGCGGGTACCAATGAGCAGTTCTTC.

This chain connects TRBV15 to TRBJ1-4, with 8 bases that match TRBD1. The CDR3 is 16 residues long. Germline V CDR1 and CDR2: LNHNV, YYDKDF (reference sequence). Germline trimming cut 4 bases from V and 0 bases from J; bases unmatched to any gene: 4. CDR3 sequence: CATSKRQGSTNEKLFF. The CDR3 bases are TGTGCCACCAGCAAAAGACAGGGGTCAACTAATGAAAAACTGTTTTTT.

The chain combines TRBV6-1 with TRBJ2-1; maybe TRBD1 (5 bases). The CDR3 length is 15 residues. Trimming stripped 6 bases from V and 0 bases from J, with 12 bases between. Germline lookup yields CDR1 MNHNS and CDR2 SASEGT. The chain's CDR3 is CASRTARSSYNEQFF. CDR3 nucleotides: TGTGCCAGCAGGACAGCTAGGAGCTCCTACAATGAGCAGTTCTTC.

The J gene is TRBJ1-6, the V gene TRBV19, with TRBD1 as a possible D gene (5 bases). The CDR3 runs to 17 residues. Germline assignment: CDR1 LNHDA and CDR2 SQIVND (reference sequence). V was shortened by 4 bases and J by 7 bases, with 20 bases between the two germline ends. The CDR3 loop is CASSTTPEIQGNSPLHF. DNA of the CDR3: TGTGCCAGTAGTACCACCCCAGAGATCCAGGGAAATTCACCCCTCCACTTT.

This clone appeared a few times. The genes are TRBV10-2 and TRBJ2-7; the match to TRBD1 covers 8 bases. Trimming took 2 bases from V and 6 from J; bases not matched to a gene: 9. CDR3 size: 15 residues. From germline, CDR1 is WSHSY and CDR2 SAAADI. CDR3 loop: CASSEIDRGLGEQYF. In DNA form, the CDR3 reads TGCGCCAGCAGTGAGATCGACAGGGGCTTGGGCGAGCAGTACTTC.

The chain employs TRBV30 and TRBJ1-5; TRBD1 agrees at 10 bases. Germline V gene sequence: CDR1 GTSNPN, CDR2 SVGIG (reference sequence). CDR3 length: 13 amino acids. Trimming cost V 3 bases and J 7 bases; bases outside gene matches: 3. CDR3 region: CAWSGQGVQPQHF. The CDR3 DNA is TGTGCCTGGAGCGGACAGGGGGTGCAGCCCCAGCATTTT.

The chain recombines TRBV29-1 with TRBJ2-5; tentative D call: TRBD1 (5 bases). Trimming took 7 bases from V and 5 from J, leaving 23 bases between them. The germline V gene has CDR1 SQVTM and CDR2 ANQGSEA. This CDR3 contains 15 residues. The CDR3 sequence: CSGVARGRAFETQYF. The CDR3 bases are TGCAGCGGTGTCGCTAGGGGCAGGGCTTTCGAGACCCAGTACTTC.

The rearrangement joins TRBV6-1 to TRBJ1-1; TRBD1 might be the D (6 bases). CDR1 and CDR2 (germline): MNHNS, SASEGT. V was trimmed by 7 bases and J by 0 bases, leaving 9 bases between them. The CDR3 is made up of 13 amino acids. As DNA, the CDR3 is TGTGCCAGCACTGGACAGTTGAACACTGAAGCTTTCTTT. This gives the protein CASTGQLNTEAFF.

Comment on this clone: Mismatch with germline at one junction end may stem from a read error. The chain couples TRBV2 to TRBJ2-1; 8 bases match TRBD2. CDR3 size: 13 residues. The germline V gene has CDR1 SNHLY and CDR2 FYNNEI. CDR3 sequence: CASSETRGVISVF. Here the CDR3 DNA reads TGTGCCAGCAGTGAAACGCGGGGGGTTATATCAGTCTTC.

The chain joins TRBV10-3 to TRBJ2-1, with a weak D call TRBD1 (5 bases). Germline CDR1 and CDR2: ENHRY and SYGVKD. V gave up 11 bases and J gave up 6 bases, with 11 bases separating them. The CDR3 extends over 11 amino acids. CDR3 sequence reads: CASGQGNEQFF. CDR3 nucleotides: TGTGCCTCAGGGCAGGGCAATGAGCAGTTCTTC.